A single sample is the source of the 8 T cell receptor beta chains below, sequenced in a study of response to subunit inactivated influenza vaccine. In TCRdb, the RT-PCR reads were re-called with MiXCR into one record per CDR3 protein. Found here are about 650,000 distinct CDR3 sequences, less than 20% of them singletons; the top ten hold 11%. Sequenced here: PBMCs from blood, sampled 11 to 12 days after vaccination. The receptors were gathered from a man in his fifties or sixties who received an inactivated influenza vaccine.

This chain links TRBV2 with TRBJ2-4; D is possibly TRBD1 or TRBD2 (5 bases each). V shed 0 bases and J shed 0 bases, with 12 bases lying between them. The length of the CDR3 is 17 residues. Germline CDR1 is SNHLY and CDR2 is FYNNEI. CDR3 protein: CASSEARGGRAKNIQYF. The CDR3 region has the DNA TGTGCCAGCAGTGAAGCCCGGGGCGGAAGAGCCAAAAACATTCAGTACTTC.

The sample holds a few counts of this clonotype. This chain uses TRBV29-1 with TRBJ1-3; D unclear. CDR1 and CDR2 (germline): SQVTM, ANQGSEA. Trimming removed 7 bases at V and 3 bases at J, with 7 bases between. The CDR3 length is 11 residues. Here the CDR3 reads CSADFGNTIYF. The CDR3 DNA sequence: TGCAGCGCCGATTTTGGAAACACCATATATTTT.

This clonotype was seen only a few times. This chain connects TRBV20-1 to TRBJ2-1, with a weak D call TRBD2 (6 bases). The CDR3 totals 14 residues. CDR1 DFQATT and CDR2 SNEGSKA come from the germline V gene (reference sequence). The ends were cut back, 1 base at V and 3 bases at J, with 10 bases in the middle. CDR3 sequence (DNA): TGCAGTGCTAGAGCGGGGCGGGACTACAATGAGCAGTTCTTC. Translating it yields CSARAGRDYNEQFF.

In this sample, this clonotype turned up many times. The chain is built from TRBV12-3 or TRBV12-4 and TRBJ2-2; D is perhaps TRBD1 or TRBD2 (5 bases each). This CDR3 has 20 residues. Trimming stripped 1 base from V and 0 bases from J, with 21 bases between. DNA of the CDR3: TGTGCCAGCAGTTTAGTATTCATCTTTACCCGGGACGCGAACACCGGGGAGCTGTTTTTT. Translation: CASSLVFIFTRDANTGELFF.

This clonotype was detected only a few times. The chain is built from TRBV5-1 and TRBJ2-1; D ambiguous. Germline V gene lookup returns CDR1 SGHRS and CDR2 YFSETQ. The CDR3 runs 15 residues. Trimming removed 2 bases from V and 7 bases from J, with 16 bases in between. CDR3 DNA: TGCGCCAGCAGCTTTCAGCACCCCAGCCAGAATGAGCAGTTCTTC. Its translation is CASSFQHPSQNEQFF.

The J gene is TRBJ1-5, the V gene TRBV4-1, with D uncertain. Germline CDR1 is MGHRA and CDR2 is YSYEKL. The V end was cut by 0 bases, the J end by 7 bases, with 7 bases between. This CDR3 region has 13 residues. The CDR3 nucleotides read TGCGCCAGCAGCCAAGAATCGGTACAGCCCCAGCATTTT. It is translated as CASSQESVQPQHF.

The CDR3 DNA reads as TGCGCCAGCAGCCAAGATATTTCAGGGACCCCTTGGTATGGCTACACCTTC. Its protein product is CASSQDISGTPWYGYTF. The chain employs TRBV4-3 and TRBJ1-2, with D possibly matching TRBD1 (5 bases). Germline V CDR1 and CDR2: LGHNA, YSLEER. This CDR3 spans 17 amino acids. V gave up 0 bases and J gave up 5 bases, with 19 bases separating them.

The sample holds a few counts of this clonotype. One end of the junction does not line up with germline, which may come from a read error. The chain's CDR3 is CASSMSSHEQYF. The DNA of the CDR3 is TGTGCCAGCAGCATGTCCTCCCACGAGCAGTACTTC. This chain uses TRBV7-2 with TRBJ2-7; no clear D gene. The CDR3 sequence is 12 residues long. CDR1 is SGHTA and CDR2 is FQGNSA in the germline V gene.